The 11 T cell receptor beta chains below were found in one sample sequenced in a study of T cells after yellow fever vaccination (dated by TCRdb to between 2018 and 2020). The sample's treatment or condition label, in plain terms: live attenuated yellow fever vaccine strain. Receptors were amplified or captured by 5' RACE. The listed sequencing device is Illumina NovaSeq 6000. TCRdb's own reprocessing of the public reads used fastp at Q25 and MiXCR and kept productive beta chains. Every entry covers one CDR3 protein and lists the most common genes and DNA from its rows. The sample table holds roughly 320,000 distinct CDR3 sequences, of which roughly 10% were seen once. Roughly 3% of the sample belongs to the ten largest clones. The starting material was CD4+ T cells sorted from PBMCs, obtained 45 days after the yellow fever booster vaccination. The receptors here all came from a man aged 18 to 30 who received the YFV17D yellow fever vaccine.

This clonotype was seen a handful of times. The CDR3 protein is CASSYLGLQRHEQFF. The CDR3 DNA sequence: TGTGCCAGCAGTTATTTAGGCCTCCAAAGGCATGAGCAGTTCTTC. The chain joins TRBV6-5 to TRBJ2-1; D is ambiguous. The CDR3 length is 15 residues. The V end was cut by 3 bases, the J end by 8 bases, with 17 bases between. The germline V gene encodes CDR1 MNHEY and CDR2 SVGAGI.

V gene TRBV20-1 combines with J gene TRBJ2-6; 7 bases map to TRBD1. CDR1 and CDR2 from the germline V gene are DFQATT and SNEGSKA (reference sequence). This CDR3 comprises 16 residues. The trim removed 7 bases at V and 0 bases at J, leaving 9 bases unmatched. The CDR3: CSVPGQTLSGANVLTF. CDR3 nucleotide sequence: TGCAGTGTTCCGGGACAGACTCTCTCTGGGGCCAACGTCCTGACTTTC.

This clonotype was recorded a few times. CDR3 region: CASSYSRVMNTEAFF. In nucleotides, the CDR3 is TGTGCCAGCAGTTACTCGAGAGTCATGAACACTGAAGCTTTCTTT. The gene calls are TRBV6-5 and TRBJ1-1; D gene ambiguous. The CDR3 runs 15 residues. CDR1 MNHEY and CDR2 SVGAGI come from the germline V gene. V lost 0 bases to trimming and J lost 0 bases, with 8 bases between them.

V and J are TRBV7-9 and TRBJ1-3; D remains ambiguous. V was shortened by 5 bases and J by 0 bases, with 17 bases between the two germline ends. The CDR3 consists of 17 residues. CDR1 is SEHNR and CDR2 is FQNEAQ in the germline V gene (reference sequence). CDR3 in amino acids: CASSPLVGTPSGNTIYF. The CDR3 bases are TGTGCCAGCAGCCCCCTGGTGGGCACTCCCTCTGGAAACACCATATATTTT.

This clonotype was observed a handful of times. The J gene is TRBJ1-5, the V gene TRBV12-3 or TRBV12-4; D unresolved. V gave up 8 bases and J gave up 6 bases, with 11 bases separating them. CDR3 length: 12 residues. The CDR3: CASSERRQPQHF. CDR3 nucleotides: TGTGCCAGCTCGGAAAGGCGTCAGCCCCAGCATTTT.

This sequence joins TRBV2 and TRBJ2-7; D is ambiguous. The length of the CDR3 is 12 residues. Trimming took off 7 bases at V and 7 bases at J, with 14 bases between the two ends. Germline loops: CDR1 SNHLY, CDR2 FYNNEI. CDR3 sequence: CASTSYPPEQYF. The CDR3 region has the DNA TGTGCCAGCACCTCCTATCCGCCGGAGCAGTACTTC.

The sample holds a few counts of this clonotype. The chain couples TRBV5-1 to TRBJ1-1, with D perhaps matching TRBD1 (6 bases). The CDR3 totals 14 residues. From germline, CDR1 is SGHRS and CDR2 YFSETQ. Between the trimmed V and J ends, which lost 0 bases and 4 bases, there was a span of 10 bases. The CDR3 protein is CASSLGQASTEAFF. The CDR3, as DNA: TGCGCCAGCAGCTTGGGACAGGCAAGCACTGAAGCTTTCTTT.

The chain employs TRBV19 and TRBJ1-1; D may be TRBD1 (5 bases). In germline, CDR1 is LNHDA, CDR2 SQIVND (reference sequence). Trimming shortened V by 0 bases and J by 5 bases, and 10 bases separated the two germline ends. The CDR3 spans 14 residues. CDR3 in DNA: TGTGCCAGTAGTATAGATCGGAGGACAACTGAAGCTTTCTTT. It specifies CASSIDRRTTEAFF.

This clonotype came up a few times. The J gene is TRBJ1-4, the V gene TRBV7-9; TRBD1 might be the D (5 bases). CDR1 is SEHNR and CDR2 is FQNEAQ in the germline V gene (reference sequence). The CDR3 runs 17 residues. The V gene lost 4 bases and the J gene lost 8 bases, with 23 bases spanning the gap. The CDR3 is CASSSAFRQLGEEKLFF. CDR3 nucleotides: TGTGCCAGCAGCTCCGCCTTTAGACAGCTGGGTGAAGAAAAACTGTTTTTT.

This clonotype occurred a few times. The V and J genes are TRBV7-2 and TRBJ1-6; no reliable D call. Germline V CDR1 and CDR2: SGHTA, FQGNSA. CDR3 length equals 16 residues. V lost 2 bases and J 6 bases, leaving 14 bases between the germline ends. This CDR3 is CASSLRHSTRNSPLHF. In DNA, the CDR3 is TGTGCCAGCAGCTTAAGGCACTCCACTCGTAATTCACCCCTCCACTTT.

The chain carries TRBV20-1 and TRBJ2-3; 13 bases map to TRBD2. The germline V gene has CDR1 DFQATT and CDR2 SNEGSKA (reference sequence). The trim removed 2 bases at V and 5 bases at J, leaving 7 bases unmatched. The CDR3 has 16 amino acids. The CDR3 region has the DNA TGCAGTGCTAGACCTCGACGGACTAGCGGGGGAGATACGCAGTATTTT. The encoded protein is CSARPRRTSGGDTQYF.